A single sample gave rise to the 28 T cell receptor beta chains below, sequenced in a study of shared clonotypes between healthy human individuals. Positively selected for CCR7, the CD45RO-negative cells used as naive CD8 cells excluded terminally differentiated effector memory CD45RA+ cells. TCRdb keeps only in-frame clones here, not all; method: immunoSEQ multiplex PCR. The sample lists around 2.1 million clones, about 93% occurring once. The sample comprised naive CD8+ T cells from PBMCs. The receptors originated from a man aged 18 to 29 in good health. Some clones in this sample may be carry-over from other donors' samples.

This chain joins TRBV5-8 and TRBJ2-5, with 7 bases identical to TRBD1. The germline gives CDR1 SGHTS, CDR2 YDEGEE. The CDR3 is made up of 13 amino acids. The J segment lost 3 bases and the V segment lost 5 bases, leaving 4 bases of the junction unmatched. As DNA, the CDR3 is TGTGCCAGCAGTATCGACAGGGAAGAGACCCAGTACTTC. Residues: CASSIDREETQYF.

The chain couples TRBV9 to TRBJ2-2; no firm D call. V was pared by 7 bases and J by 0 bases, with 4 bases between. Germline assignment: CDR1 SGDLS and CDR2 YYNGEE. This CDR3 has 12 amino acids. CDR3 coding DNA: TGTGCCAGCCATTCGAACACCGGGGAGCTGTTTTTT. It codes for CASHSNTGELFF.

The J gene is TRBJ2-2, the V gene TRBV28, with TRBD2 matching 12 bases. V lost 4 bases to trimming and J lost 1 base; unmatched junction nucleotides: 4. This CDR3 contains 17 residues. The germline CDR1 and CDR2 sequences are MDHEN and SYDVKM. The DNA of the CDR3 is TGTGCCAGCAGTTCGAGACTAGCGGGAGTGAACACCGGGGAGCTGTTTTTT. It specifies CASSSRLAGVNTGELFF.

Concerning this clone itself: This CDR3 is also generated by other DNA sequences in the sample. The chain is built from TRBV7-8 and TRBJ2-5; 7 bases are shared with TRBD2. Trimming cost V 2 bases and J 5 bases; bases outside gene matches: 2. Per germline, CDR1 SGHVS and CDR2 FQNEAQ. The CDR3 has 13 residues. The CDR3 region is CASSLTGGETQYF. The CDR3 DNA reads TGTGCCAGCAGCTTAACGGGAGGCGAGACCCAGTACTTC. The whole variable domain, filled in from reference TRBV7-8 and TRBJ2-5, reads GAGVSQSPRYKVAKRGQDVALRCDPISGHVSLFWYQQALGQGPEFLTYFQNEAQLDKSGLPSDRFFAERPEGSVSTLKIQRTQQEDSAVYLCASSLTGGETQYFGPGTRLLVL.

The chain combines TRBV6-1 with TRBJ2-3, with 8 bases fitting TRBD1. J lost 4 bases, V lost 6 bases, and 9 bases had no gene match. Germline-derived CDR1 and CDR2 are MNHNS and SASEGT. The CDR3 runs 15 residues. The CDR3 is CASSPGGILPDTQYF. CDR3 bases: TGTGCCAGCAGCCCAGGGGGCATCTTGCCAGATACGCAGTATTTT.

The chain is built from TRBV4-1 and TRBJ2-5; possible D gene TRBD1, 6 bases. Germline V gene data show CDR1 as MGHRA and CDR2 as YSYEKL. The CDR3 extends over 14 amino acids. V lost 4 bases and J lost 7, with 16 bases in between. CDR3 region: CASSPGTSRGTQYF. The DNA of the CDR3 is TGCGCCAGCAGCCCAGGGACATCCCGAGGGACCCAGTACTTC.

The chain links TRBV6-5 to TRBJ2-2, with D uncertain. This CDR3 contains 14 residues. Trimming cost V 0 bases and J 7 bases, with 9 bases left between them. CDR1 and CDR2 (germline): MNHEY, SVGAGI. The chain's CDR3 is CASSYSYDHGELFF. Written as DNA, the CDR3 is TGTGCCAGCAGTTACTCGTACGATCACGGGGAGCTGTTTTTT.

This clone occurred once. This chain connects TRBV2 to TRBJ2-3; 7 positions agree with TRBD1. This CDR3 spans 17 amino acids. The germline CDR1 and CDR2 sequences are SNHLY and FYNNEI. The V and J ends lost 10 bases and 1 base, in that order; junction bases with no gene match: 17. CDR3: CAIAGTASGIRTDTQYF. Here the CDR3 DNA reads TGTGCCATCGCCGGGACAGCATCTGGGATCCGCACAGATACGCAGTATTTT.

The chain has TRBV7-8 and TRBJ1-5; possible D gene TRBD1, 6 bases. Germline CDR1 reads SGHVS; CDR2 reads FQNEAQ. Trimming shortened V by 5 bases and J by 6 bases, and 14 bases separated the two germline ends. This CDR3 spans 14 amino acids. Here the CDR3 DNA reads TGTGCCAGCAGCCCAAAACAGGGTACTCAGCCCCAGCATTTT. Translated: CASSPKQGTQPQHF. The variable domain in full, with the rest retrieved from reference TRBV7-8 and TRBJ1-5, is GAGVSQSPRYKVAKRGQDVALRCDPISGHVSLFWYQQALGQGPEFLTYFQNEAQLDKSGLPSDRFFAERPEGSVSTLKIQRTQQEDSAVYLCASSPKQGTQPQHFGDGTRLSIL.

CDR3 nucleotides: TGTGCCAGCAGTTACTCGGTCAGGGAGGAGGGCACTGAAGCTTTCTTT. Residues: CASSYSVREEGTEAFF. This rearrangement joins TRBV6-5 to TRBJ1-1; tentative D call: TRBD1 (5 bases). This CDR3 contains 16 residues. V dropped 0 bases and J dropped 4 bases, with 15 bases sitting between them. Germline V CDR1 and CDR2: MNHEY, SVGAGI.

The chain carries TRBV27 and TRBJ1-5; 8 bases fit TRBD1. J was trimmed by 7 bases and V by 3 bases; bases with no gene match: 8. There are 15 residues in the CDR3. CDR1 and CDR2 from the germline V gene are MNHEY and SMNVEV (reference sequence). The CDR3 sequence is CASSFTGGMGQPQHF. The CDR3 coding sequence is TGTGCCAGCAGTTTCACAGGGGGGATGGGGCAGCCCCAGCATTTT.

The rearrangement links TRBV6-1 to TRBJ2-1; TRBD2 agrees at 8 bases. The CDR3 runs to 15 residues. Germline loops: CDR1 MNHNS, CDR2 SASEGT. With V trimmed by 7 bases and J by 4 bases, 9 bases remained unmatched. CDR3 in amino acids: CASIAGTRRYNEQFF. The CDR3 DNA sequence: TGTGCCAGCATTGCCGGGACTAGGCGATACAATGAGCAGTTCTTC.

The count of this clone is one. The rearrangement uses TRBV13 and TRBJ2-2, with D unclear. V was shortened by 3 bases and J by 3 bases, with 8 bases between the two germline ends. CDR3 length equals 14 residues. CDR1 is PRHDT and CDR2 is FYEKMQ in the germline V gene (reference sequence). The CDR3 DNA sequence: TGTGCCAGCAGCTTTAGTATCGACACCGGGGAGCTGTTTTTT. It specifies CASSFSIDTGELFF.

This clone was seen only a few times. Distinct nucleotide sequences in the sample also encode this CDR3. The rearrangement links TRBV7-9 to TRBJ2-1; D remains ambiguous. This CDR3 has 11 residues. Trimming cost V 1 base and J 10 bases, with 5 bases left between them. Germline V gene data show CDR1 as SEHNR and CDR2 as FQNEAQ (reference sequence). The CDR3 sequence is CASSLGTEQFF. The CDR3 DNA follows: TGTGCCAGCAGCTTAGGGACCGAGCAGTTCTTC.

This clone appeared a single time. The J gene is TRBJ2-3, the V gene TRBV7-8, with a possible D match to TRBD2 (5 bases). This CDR3 comprises 16 residues. The germline gives CDR1 SGHVS, CDR2 FQNEAQ. Trimming took 5 bases from V and 5 from J, leaving 20 bases between them. CDR3 DNA sequence: TGTGCCAGCAGCACGGCCGGGGTTAGTTTGATAGATACGCAGTATTTT. Translation gives CASSTAGVSLIDTQYF.

J is TRBJ2-4 and V is TRBV7-3; 7 bases agree with TRBD2. J was trimmed by 0 bases and V by 3 bases; bases with no gene match: 8. This CDR3 contains 17 residues. The V gene's germline CDR1 is SGHTA and CDR2 FQGTGA. DNA of the CDR3: TGTGCCAGCAGCTTTATGCGGGGGAACCTAGCCAAAAACATTCAGTACTTC. As protein: CASSFMRGNLAKNIQYF.

The rearrangement links TRBV13 to TRBJ2-3, with 8 bases fitting TRBD1. The CDR3 is 15 residues long. Germline V CDR1 and CDR2: PRHDT, FYEKMQ (reference sequence). V gave up 5 bases and J gave up 0 bases; unmatched junction bases: 4. Written as DNA, the CDR3 is TGTGCCAGCAGCATGGGACAGGCTAGCACAGATACGCAGTATTTT. Protein: CASSMGQASTDTQYF.

This chain links TRBV19 with TRBJ2-1; 7 nucleotides agree with TRBD1. The germline gives CDR1 LNHDA, CDR2 SQIVND (reference sequence). CDR3 length: 14 amino acids. J was trimmed by 2 bases and V by 4 bases; bases with no gene match: 2. The CDR3 coding sequence is TGTGCCAGTAGTACTGGGACAGCCTACAATGAGCAGTTCTTC. This gives the protein CASSTGTAYNEQFF.

Concerning this clone: The sample carries other DNA sequences with the same CDR3. The gene calls are TRBV7-9 and TRBJ1-2; D is ambiguous. Trimming shortened V by 1 base and J by 4 bases, and 7 bases separated the two germline ends. The CDR3 consists of 13 residues. CDR1 is SEHNR and CDR2 is FQNEAQ in the germline V gene (reference sequence). In DNA, the CDR3 is TGTGCCAGCAGCTTAGGAGGGTCCTATGGCTACACCTTC. Its protein is CASSLGGSYGYTF.

This clone was seen only a few times. The rearrangement uses TRBV28 and TRBJ1-1, with D perhaps TRBD1 (5 bases). The V and J ends lost 5 bases and 5 bases respectively, with 18 bases between them. Germline loops: CDR1 MDHEN, CDR2 SYDVKM. CDR3 length: 15 amino acids. In DNA form, the CDR3 reads TGTGCCAGCAGTCCCCGGCGGCAGGGACGAACTGAAGCTTTCTTT. Amino acid sequence: CASSPRRQGRTEAFF.

The chain employs TRBV19 and TRBJ1-2; no firm D call. The V and J ends lost 7 bases and 5 bases respectively, with 17 bases between them. The CDR3 is 14 residues long. CDR1 and CDR2 (germline): LNHDA, SQIVND (reference sequence). CDR3 residues: CASTIRVPGYGYTF. DNA for the CDR3: TGTGCCAGTACCATACGGGTACCGGGTTATGGCTACACCTTC. Full variable domain (remainder filled in from reference TRBV19 and TRBJ1-2): DGGITQSPKYLFRKEGQNVTLSCEQNLNHDAMYWYRQDPGQGLRLIYYSQIVNDFQKGDIAEGYSVSREKKESFPLTVTSAQKNPTAFYLCASTIRVPGYGYTFGSGTRLTVV.

The chain is built from TRBV19 and TRBJ2-1, with no clear D. The CDR3 spans 19 residues. In germline, CDR1 is LNHDA, CDR2 SQIVND (reference sequence). The V and J ends lost 7 bases and 6 bases respectively, with 31 bases between them. CDR3 protein: CASTPRPLEVYLGLNEQFF. Here the CDR3 DNA reads TGTGCCAGTACCCCCCGGCCCCTCGAGGTCTACCTGGGCCTCAATGAGCAGTTCTTC. The complete variable domain, with remaining parts taken from reference TRBV19 and TRBJ2-1, reads DGGITQSPKYLFRKEGQNVTLSCEQNLNHDAMYWYRQDPGQGLRLIYYSQIVNDFQKGDIAEGYSVSREKKESFPLTVTSAQKNPTAFYLCASTPRPLEVYLGLNEQFFGPGTRLTVL.

This sequence joins TRBV19 and TRBJ1-1, with a possible D match to TRBD1 (6 bases). Germline V gene lookup returns CDR1 LNHDA and CDR2 SQIVND (reference sequence). The V gene lost 3 bases and the J gene lost 4 bases, with 9 bases spanning the gap. The CDR3 has 13 residues. The CDR3 protein is CASSITGLTEAFF. CDR3 nucleotides: TGTGCCAGTAGTATTACAGGGCTCACTGAAGCTTTCTTT.

This rearrangement joins TRBV19 to TRBJ2-1; D may be TRBD1 (6 bases). Trimming stripped 8 bases from V and 1 base from J, with 18 bases between. The germline CDR1 and CDR2 sequences are LNHDA and SQIVND (reference sequence). This CDR3 comprises 16 residues. CDR3 protein: CASSPSRDISYNEQFF. The CDR3 coding sequence is TGTGCCAGTTCCCCTTCCCGGGACATTTCCTACAATGAGCAGTTCTTC.

This chain uses TRBV9 with TRBJ2-1; possible D gene TRBD2, 6 bases. Trimming took off 0 bases at V and 4 bases at J, with 8 bases between the two ends. The CDR3 has 14 amino acids. Germline CDR1 SGDLS, CDR2 YYNGEE. CDR3 coding DNA: TGTGCCAGCAGCGTAGAGGGAGGTTACAATGAGCAGTTCTTC. Translating gives CASSVEGGYNEQFF. Combining the CDR3 with reference TRBV9 and TRBJ2-1 gives the whole variable domain DSGVTQTPKHLITATGQRVTLRCSPRSGDLSVYWYQQSLDQGLQFLIQYYNGEERAKGNILERFSAQQFPDLHSELNLSSLELGDSALYFCASSVEGGYNEQFFGPGTRLTVL.

The chain links TRBV10-3 to TRBJ2-7; 16 bases align to TRBD2. CDR1 is ENHRY and CDR2 is SYGVKD in the germline V gene. V lost 10 bases to trimming and J lost 0 bases; unmatched junction nucleotides: 9. There are 17 residues in the CDR3. For the CDR3, the DNA is TGTGCCACCGCGGGACTAGCGGGAGGGCCGATCTCCTACGAGCAGTACTTC. It is translated as CATAGLAGGPISYEQYF.

V gene TRBV19 combines with J gene TRBJ2-1; perhaps TRBD2 as D (6 bases). Germline CDR1 and CDR2: LNHDA and SQIVND (reference sequence). This CDR3 comprises 13 residues. V was cut by 3 bases and J by 7 bases, with 10 bases left in between. In DNA form, the CDR3 reads TGTGCCAGTAGTATGAGAGGGAGGAATGAGCAGTTCTTC. It specifies CASSMRGRNEQFF.

The chain joins TRBV5-6 to TRBJ2-1, with D possibly TRBD2 on 5 matching bases. V dropped 4 bases and J dropped 7 bases, with 9 bases sitting between them. There are 12 residues in the CDR3. Germline CDR1 and CDR2: SGHDT and YYEEEE. The CDR3: CASSARGNEQFF. CDR3 bases: TGTGCCAGCAGCGCTCGGGGAAATGAGCAGTTCTTC.